This T cell receptor beta chain was identified in a study of T cells after yellow fever vaccination (dated by TCRdb to between 2018 and 2020). As for the study more broadly: The SMART-Seq v4 Ultra Low Input RNA kit was used to prepare libraries from fractions with low cell numbers. To track T-cell clones before and after primary and booster YFV17D yellow fever vaccination, bulk TCR alpha and beta repertoires were sequenced longitudinally. Blood was collected at multiple timepoints before and after primary and secondary immunization, and bulk PBMC replicates and cell subsets were isolated. Two healthy male donors, one aged 18 to 29 and one aged 30 to 40 years, were included in the cohort.

Study-wide findings and limitations: A small share of clonotypes occurred in both CD4 and CD8 compartments, likely arising from convergent recombination. Because abundant contaminating clonotypes from the bulk population could be contained in FACS-sorted repertoires, computational filtering was required. The study included only a couple of donors, which limits how far the findings can be generalized. Compared with the primary T-cell response, the secondary T-cell response was faster but weaker, reaching its peak on day 5 rather than on day 15. Most clones expanded after primary vaccination were re-detected after the booster (almost 98% of CD4 and more than 70% of CD8), suggesting broad memory maintenance.

Concerning this clonotype itself: Which antigen it targets is not known. Per-nucleotide qualities are absent, and no much larger clonotype sits a single base away.

The CDR3 holds 15 amino acids from the cysteine to the valine. The DNA shown is the 45-base CDR3, in frame from base 1. The germline V gene (reference sequence) specifies SEHNR as CDR1 and FQNEAQ as CDR2. V sheds 3 bases and J sheds 3 bases, leaving 15 bases between their ends. Reading the label with the study, this specimen's treatment or condition is: live attenuated yellow fever vaccine strain. At every blood-draw timepoint, two biological replicates of bulk PBMCs were collected. PBMCs were isolated from peripheral blood using a standard Ficoll-Paque protocol. RNA was extracted with TriZol from bulk PBMCs, CD4 and CD8 fractions, and dextramer-positive and dextramer-negative fractions. TCR cDNA was synthesized by 5'RACE template switching, through which a universal primer site and unique molecular identifiers were introduced. Priming for cDNA synthesis came from both the TCR alpha and TCR beta constant segments. Library amplification used two PCR steps, and the second PCR step added sample barcodes and sequencing adapters. Sequencing of the libraries was done on either Illumina HiSeq 2500 (2x100 bp) or NovaSeq (2x150 bp). As for how the authors treated the data: Demultiplexing of reads and collapsing into UMI consensus sequences were performed with MIGEC, and V(D)J alignment was carried out with MiXCR. Clonotypes responding to the vaccine were identified with edgeR on replicate PBMC samples, with the criteria of FDR below 0.01 and a log2 fold change above 5 up to day 15. Bulk clonotypes were assigned CD4 or CD8 identity according to which sequenced CD4 or CD8 repertoire held them at higher abundance. TCRdb trimmed the raw reads at Q25, called clones with MiXCR and kept productive beta chains. Each entry is one CDR3 protein sequence, shown with its most common DNA and genes. TCRdb's processing, not the study's, gives the V and J calls here. This sample lists 350,000 or so distinct CDR3 sequences; 8.1% were detected once. The top ten constitute under 20% of the sample.

Sequences were derived from PBMCs, sampled roughly 45 days after the first yellow fever vaccination. The TCR was taken from a man between 18 and 29 years old who received the YFV17D yellow fever vaccine. The rearranged chain carries TRBV7-9 and TRBJ2-7; the D gene is possibly TRBD1, with 8 bases matching. CDR3 region: CASSFLTGEGYEQYV. The nucleotide sequence reads TGTGCCAGCAGCTTTTTGACAGGGGAGGGCTACGAGCAGTACGTC.